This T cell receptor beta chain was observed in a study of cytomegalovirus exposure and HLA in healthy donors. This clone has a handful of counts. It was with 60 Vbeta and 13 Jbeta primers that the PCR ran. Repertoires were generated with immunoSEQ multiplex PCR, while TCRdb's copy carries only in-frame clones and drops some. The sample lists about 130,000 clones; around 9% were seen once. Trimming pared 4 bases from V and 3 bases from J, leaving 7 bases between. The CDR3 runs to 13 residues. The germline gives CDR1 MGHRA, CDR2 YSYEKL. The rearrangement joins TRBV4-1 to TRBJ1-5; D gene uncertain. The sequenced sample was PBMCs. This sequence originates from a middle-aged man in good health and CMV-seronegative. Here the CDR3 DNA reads TGCGCCAGCAGCCCTATTAACAATCAGCCCCAGCATTTT. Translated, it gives CASSPINNQPQHF.